These T cell receptor beta chains were read from a single sample in a study of T-cell memory formation after mild COVID-19. TCRdb re-analysed the 5' RACE reads in MiXCR, keeping a single row per CDR3 protein. The sample carries more than 150,000 distinct CDR3 sequences, about a fifth recorded once. The sequenced sample was PBMCs or a T cell subset sorted from them (not recorded which). The receptor set was obtained from an adult woman who had mild COVID-19 (a few samples of this study predate the infection). Cell type and time point are not known. CDR3s include the opening cysteine and the closing phenylalanine or tryptophan. Fields, in order: CDR3 length, D gene, V gene, CDR3 protein. D genes are given only for firm matches.

cdr3_length: 13
d_call: -
v_call: TRBV12-3/TRBV12-4
cdr3_aa: CASSPGSQETQYF

cdr3_length: 18
d_call: -
v_call: TRBV6-5
cdr3_aa: CASSYDSSMAVKTDTQYF

cdr3_length: 15
d_call: TRBD2
v_call: TRBV7-8
cdr3_aa: CASSPLGGRRETQYF

cdr3_length: 16
d_call: -
v_call: TRBV11-2
cdr3_aa: CASSLGGAIVDTEAFF

cdr3_length: 17
d_call: -
v_call: TRBV5-1
cdr3_aa: CASSLGVQSTGNTEAFF

cdr3_length: 18
d_call: TRBD2
v_call: TRBV7-8
cdr3_aa: CASSLFVRAGGPGYEQFF

cdr3_length: 17
d_call: TRBD1
v_call: TRBV15
cdr3_aa: CATSRARMGDSNYGYTF

cdr3_length: 14
d_call: TRBD1
v_call: TRBV20-1
cdr3_aa: CSARETGEIYEQYF

cdr3_length: 15
d_call: -
v_call: TRBV24-1
cdr3_aa: CATSTNPGAPYEQYF

cdr3_length: 15
d_call: TRBD1
v_call: TRBV6-5
cdr3_aa: CASTYGTGGVYEQYF